One sample yielded the 29 T cell receptor beta chains listed below, sequenced in a study of beta chain features in type 1 diabetes. Sequenced material consisted of expressed TCRB transcripts (all of the isolated RNA was reverse transcribed). Only in-frame clones appear in the TCRdb table, and some are missing; sequencing was by immunoSEQ multiplex PCR. The profile shows roughly 450,000 clones, roughly 14% of them singletons. Sequencing was performed on naive CD4+ T cells from blood. These receptor sequences come from a man aged 25-45 years in good health.

The V and J genes are TRBV7-9 and TRBJ2-6; D gene ambiguous. Germline CDR1 SEHNR, CDR2 FQNEAQ (reference sequence). V was clipped by 5 bases and J by 0 bases, with 8 bases between them. This CDR3 has 15 residues. CDR3 in DNA: TGTGCCAGCAGCCTTTTAAGCTCTGGGGCCAACGTCCTGACTTTC. Protein sequence: CASSLLSSGANVLTF.

This clone has only one observation. This chain uses TRBV5-4 with TRBJ2-5, with TRBD2 identical over 12 bases. J gave up 0 bases and V 3 bases, and 3 bases lay outside the gene matches. Looked up from germline, CDR1 is SGHNT and CDR2 is YYREEE (reference sequence). This CDR3 comprises 16 residues. This CDR3 reads CASSSRLAGDQETQYF. The CDR3 coding sequence is TGTGCCAGCAGCTCGAGACTAGCGGGAGACCAAGAGACCCAGTACTTC.

Turning to this clone: This sample includes further DNA sequences coding for the same CDR3. The rearrangement uses TRBV7-2 and TRBJ2-1, with D perhaps matching TRBD1 (5 bases). Trimming removed 2 bases from V and 6 bases from J, with 5 bases in between. CDR1 and CDR2 (germline): SGHTA, FQGNSA. This CDR3 has 12 residues. DNA of the CDR3: TGTGCCAGCAGCTTAAGGGGCAATGAGCAGTTCTTC. Translation: CASSLRGNEQFF.

In this sample, this clone turned up a few times. The J gene is TRBJ2-7, the V gene TRBV5-4, with D unclear. CDR1 is SGHNT and CDR2 is YYREEE in the germline V gene (reference sequence). The CDR3 contains 13 residues. V was trimmed by 4 bases and J by 3 bases, leaving 11 bases between them. CDR3 residues: CASSLFPGYEQYV. The CDR3 DNA reads TGTGCCAGCAGCCTCTTTCCGGGCTACGAGCAGTACGTC.

The table lists this clone with a few counts. In the same sample, other DNA sequences code for this CDR3. The gene calls are TRBV29-1 and TRBJ2-1; no clear D gene. CDR1 is SQVTM, CDR2 ANQGSEA, per germline. The CDR3 length is 10 residues. The ends were cut back, 4 bases at V and 6 bases at J, with 4 bases in the middle. The CDR3 DNA reads TGCAGCGTTGGCTCCAATGAGCAGTTCTTC. Its protein product is CSVGSNEQFF.

The V call is TRBV30, the J call TRBJ1-3; no reliable D call. There are 13 residues in the CDR3. Trimming removed 2 bases from V and 2 bases from J, with 7 bases in between. Germline V gene lookup returns CDR1 GTSNPN and CDR2 SVGIG (reference sequence). CDR3 sequence (DNA): TGTGCCTGGAGTAACAAGCCTGGAAACACCATATATTTT. Translation: CAWSNKPGNTIYF.

This clone was counted between two and nine times. This chain uses TRBV20-1 with TRBJ2-5, with 11 bases matching TRBD1. V was clipped by 5 bases and J by 7 bases; unmatched bases: 0. CDR1 DFQATT and CDR2 SNEGSKA come from the germline V gene (reference sequence). The CDR3 covers 11 residues. In nucleotides, the CDR3 is TGCAGTGCTGGGACAGGGGGGACCCAGTACTTC. This translates into CSAGTGGTQYF.

This clone was detected a few times. The V and J genes are TRBV7-9 and TRBJ2-1, with D perhaps TRBD1 (6 bases). The CDR3 consists of 13 residues. Trimming took off 3 bases at V and 9 bases at J, with 12 bases between the two ends. The germline CDR1 and CDR2 sequences are SEHNR and FQNEAQ (reference sequence). The CDR3: CASSFQGGAEQFF. The CDR3 DNA follows: TGTGCCAGCAGCTTTCAAGGGGGAGCTGAGCAGTTCTTC.

In this sample, this clone turned up a few times. The chain is built from TRBV9 and TRBJ2-7; no reliable D call. The CDR3 contains 12 residues. Trimming took 3 bases from V and 6 from J, leaving 10 bases between them. Per the germline V gene, CDR1 is SGDLS and CDR2 is YYNGEE. The CDR3 reads CASSARSGEQYF. Written as DNA, the CDR3 is TGTGCCAGCAGCGCCCGGTCGGGCGAGCAGTACTTC.

The V gene is TRBV19, the J gene TRBJ2-1, with D tentatively TRBD1 or TRBD2 (5 bases each). The CDR3 covers 12 residues. Germline V CDR1 and CDR2: LNHDA, SQIVND (reference sequence). The V end lost 4 bases, the J end lost 9 bases, and 10 bases lay between the germline ends. CDR3 in amino acids: CASSRGPIEQFF. The CDR3 nucleotides read TGTGCCAGTAGTAGGGGACCTATTGAGCAGTTCTTC.

The V and J genes are TRBV18 and TRBJ1-5; D is ambiguous. The germline V gene encodes CDR1 KGHSH and CDR2 LQKENI. The CDR3 covers 16 residues. Trimming removed 1 base from V and 5 bases from J, with 15 bases in between. The CDR3 sequence is CASSPLPPGTHQPQHF. The CDR3 bases are TGTGCCAGCTCACCACTGCCTCCGGGCACGCATCAGCCCCAGCATTTT.

The chain recombines TRBV4-3 with TRBJ2-4; the D gene is possibly TRBD1 (5 bases). Trimming cost V 1 base and J 2 bases, with 9 bases left between them. This CDR3 is built from 15 residues. CDR1 is LGHNA, CDR2 YSLEER, per germline. The CDR3 is CASSQGGLTKNIQYF. As DNA, the CDR3 is TGCGCCAGCAGCCAAGGGGGCTTGACCAAAAACATTCAGTACTTC.

This chain uses TRBV7-2 with TRBJ2-7; D not resolved. V was shortened by 1 base and J by 3 bases, with 13 bases between the two germline ends. CDR3 length equals 15 residues. Germline loops: CDR1 SGHTA, CDR2 FQGNSA. The CDR3 region is CASSLVQGPIYEQYF. In nucleotides, the CDR3 is TGTGCCAGCAGCTTAGTGCAAGGTCCTATCTACGAGCAGTACTTC.

The rearrangement joins TRBV7-8 to TRBJ1-1, with D perhaps TRBD1 (6 bases). Trimming cost V 3 bases and J 3 bases, with 11 bases left between them. Germline CDR1 SGHVS, CDR2 FQNEAQ. CDR3 length: 14 amino acids. CDR3 nucleotides: TGTGCCAGCAGCTTGAAAACAGGGCACACTGAAGCTTTCTTT. This translates into CASSLKTGHTEAFF.

This chain links TRBV6-5 with TRBJ1-6; D perhaps matches TRBD1 (5 bases). V dropped 5 bases and J dropped 5 bases, with 10 bases sitting between them. The CDR3 runs to 14 residues. CDR1 is MNHEY, CDR2 SVGAGI, per germline. The DNA for the CDR3 is TGTGCCAGCAGTAGACAGCCCCATAATTCACCCCTCCACTTT. Its translation is CASSRQPHNSPLHF.

The sample holds a few counts of this clone. The genes are TRBV4-1 and TRBJ2-3; 9 bases are shared with TRBD1. This CDR3 has 16 residues. V lost 0 bases to trimming and J lost 4 bases; unmatched junction nucleotides: 5. Germline V gives CDR1 MGHRA, CDR2 YSYEKL. The CDR3 is CASSQDRRQGADTQYF. The CDR3 DNA follows: TGCGCCAGCAGCCAAGATCGGAGACAGGGGGCAGATACGCAGTATTTT.

This chain joins TRBV4-2 and TRBJ2-1, with D possibly matching TRBD1 (6 bases). The CDR3 is 17 residues long. V lost 0 bases to trimming and J lost 2 bases, with 14 bases between them. Germline V gene lookup returns CDR1 LGHNA and CDR2 YNFKEQ. The CDR3 DNA sequence: TGTGCCAGCAGCCAAGATTCGGGCAGGGGCCCCTACAATGAGCAGTTCTTC. Translated, it gives CASSQDSGRGPYNEQFF.

The gene calls are TRBV10-3 and TRBJ2-1, with 8 bases that match TRBD2. The CDR3 spans 15 residues. CDR1 is ENHRY, CDR2 SYGVKD, per germline. The J segment lost 5 bases and the V segment lost 2 bases, leaving 5 bases of the junction unmatched. The CDR3 coding sequence is TGTGCCATCAGTGAGCAAGCGGGAGTTCACAATGAGCAGTTCTTC. Protein: CAISEQAGVHNEQFF.

This chain uses TRBV7-6 with TRBJ2-5; no clear D gene. Trimming shortened V by 5 bases and J by 5 bases, and 6 bases separated the two germline ends. The CDR3 consists of 11 residues. Germline V gene data show CDR1 as SGHVS and CDR2 as FNYEAQ. CDR3 sequence reads: CASSPRETQYF. CDR3 DNA sequence: TGTGCCAGCAGCCCCCGGGAGACCCAGTACTTC.

The chain has TRBV7-8 and TRBJ2-1; D is perhaps TRBD2 (7 bases). This CDR3 contains 18 residues. Germline CDR1 reads SGHVS; CDR2 reads FQNEAQ. V gave up 5 bases and J gave up 3 bases, with 23 bases separating them. CDR3 sequence (DNA): TGTGCCAGCAGCCTATCCCGGGGGCGGGAGAGAAGCTACAATGAGCAGTTCTTC. Amino acid sequence: CASSLSRGRERSYNEQFF. Full variable domain (outside the CDR3, taken from reference TRBV7-8 and TRBJ2-1): GAGVSQSPRYKVAKRGQDVALRCDPISGHVSLFWYQQALGQGPEFLTYFQNEAQLDKSGLPSDRFFAERPEGSVSTLKIQRTQQEDSAVYLCASSLSRGRERSYNEQFFGPGTRLTVL.

This chain connects TRBV2 to TRBJ2-1; TRBD2 agrees at 11 bases. Germline V gene lookup returns CDR1 SNHLY and CDR2 FYNNEI. V lost 6 bases and J lost 12; bases outside the gene matches: 22. This CDR3 comprises 18 residues. The CDR3: CASSHLDRELAGGPVQFF. CDR3 DNA: TGTGCCAGCAGCCATTTGGACAGGGAATTAGCGGGAGGGCCAGTGCAGTTCTTC.

In this sample, this clone turned up many times. The rearrangement uses TRBV30 and TRBJ2-7; 12 positions match TRBD2. This CDR3 is 15 amino acids long. J gave up 2 bases and V 2 bases, and 4 bases lay outside the gene matches. CDR1 is GTSNPN, CDR2 SVGIG, per germline (reference sequence). This chain's CDR3 is CAWSRGLAGPYEQYV. The CDR3 DNA is TGTGCCTGGAGTCGAGGACTAGCGGGACCCTACGAGCAGTACGTC.

V usage is TRBV27 and J usage is TRBJ1-5, with 7 bases that match TRBD1. CDR1 MNHEY and CDR2 SMNVEV come from the germline V gene (reference sequence). This CDR3 has 15 amino acids. Trimming took 5 bases from V and 1 from J; bases not matched to a gene: 5. CDR3 coding DNA: TGTGCCAGCAGTCCTGACAGGGTGAGCAATCAGCCCCAGCATTTT. Translated: CASSPDRVSNQPQHF.

The chain combines TRBV25-1 with TRBJ1-1, with D possibly matching TRBD1 (6 bases). The germline V gene encodes CDR1 MGHDK and CDR2 SYGVNS. The CDR3 runs 17 residues. Trimming took off 2 bases at V and 5 bases at J, with 21 bases between the two ends. The CDR3 bases are TGTGCCAGCAGTGAAGGGGGGACATCACCCTCGAGGACTGAAGCTTTCTTT. Translation: CASSEGGTSPSRTEAFF. The whole variable domain, filled in from reference TRBV25-1 and TRBJ1-1, reads EADIYQTPRYLVIGTGKKITLECSQTMGHDKMYWYQQDPGMELHLIHYSYGVNSTEKGDLSSESTVSRIRTEHFPLTLESARPSHTSQYLCASSEGGTSPSRTEAFFGQGTRLTVV.

The rearrangement uses TRBV14 and TRBJ2-1; D may correspond to TRBD1 or TRBD2 (5 bases each). This CDR3 region has 13 residues. V was trimmed by 6 bases and J by 12 bases, leaving 18 bases between them. In germline, CDR1 is SGHDN, CDR2 FVKESK. Here the CDR3 DNA reads TGTGCCAGCAGAAATAAAACCGGGACCTCGCAGTTCTTC. Translation gives CASRNKTGTSQFF. The variable domain in full, with the rest retrieved from reference TRBV14 and TRBJ2-1, is EAGVTQFPSHSVIEKGQTVTLRCDPISGHDNLYWYRRVMGKEIKFLLHFVKESKQDESGMPNNRFLAERTGGTYSTLKVQPAELEDSGVYFCASRNKTGTSQFFGPGTRLTVL.

In the case of this clone: A much larger clone differs by one base, so this may be a read error. V usage is TRBV7-2 and J usage is TRBJ2-1; no clear D gene. Germline V gene data show CDR1 as SGHTA and CDR2 as FQGNSA. The CDR3 loop spans 12 amino acids. Trimming removed 0 bases from V and 6 bases from J, with 3 bases in between. For the CDR3, the DNA is TGTGCCAGCAGCTTAGCGCGCAATGAGCAGTTCTTC. Its protein product is CASSLARNEQFF.

The V call is TRBV29-1, the J call TRBJ1-2, with TRBD1 identical over 11 bases. The CDR3 is made up of 12 amino acids. Germline CDR1 and CDR2: SQVTM and ANQGSEA. The ends lost 7 bases at V and 7 bases at J; junction bases unmatched: 5. The CDR3: CSDRTGGGGYTF. The CDR3 DNA reads TGCAGCGACCGGACAGGGGGCGGTGGCTACACCTTC. Full variable domain (remainder filled in from reference TRBV29-1 and TRBJ1-2): SAVISQKPSRDICQRGTSLTIQCQVDSQVTMMFWYRQQPGQSLTLIATANQGSEATYESGFVIDKFPISRPNLTFSTLTVSNMSPEDSSIYLCSDRTGGGGYTFGSGTRLTVV.

The chain couples TRBV2 to TRBJ2-5, with 7 bases matching TRBD1. J lost 1 base, V lost 6 bases, and 2 bases had no gene match. CDR1 and CDR2 (germline): SNHLY, FYNNEI. This CDR3 is 13 amino acids long. This chain's CDR3 is CASRGDSQETQYF. In DNA form, the CDR3 reads TGTGCCAGCAGAGGGGACAGCCAAGAGACCCAGTACTTC.

The rearrangement links TRBV7-2 to TRBJ1-2; the D is unclear. Between the trimmed V and J ends, which lost 1 base and 2 bases, there was a span of 8 bases. The CDR3 sequence is 14 residues long. Germline V gene data show CDR1 as SGHTA and CDR2 as FQGNSA. CDR3 region: CASSLDQANYGYTF. CDR3 nucleotide sequence: TGTGCCAGCAGCTTAGACCAGGCAAACTATGGCTACACCTTC.